This T cell receptor (beta chain) was identified during a study of T cells in Graves' hyperthyroidism and ophthalmopathy. Germline V lookup: CDR1 DFQATT, CDR2 SNEGSKA (reference sequence). This CDR3 is built from 16 residues. V was cut by 6 bases and J by 1 base, with 21 bases left in between. Study results and limitations: Most thyroid clonotypes expanded above 0.001 were also detected in blood.

Clinical symptoms, serum thyroxine and TRAb, thyroid ultrasound and orbital computed tomography together formed the diagnostic basis. RNA transcripts provided the source from which TCR beta CDR3 regions were amplified. HTBI primers were the set used in a first-round RT-PCR of the TCR CDR3. TCRdb processed the multiplex PCR reads anew with MiXCR; each CDR3 protein has one entry. The repertoire holds some 250,000 distinct CDR3 sequences, with approximately 14% as singletons. This clonotype was counted many times. What it binds is not known. This rearrangement joins TRBV20-1 to TRBJ1-1; no clear D. The receptor was derived from a woman aged 50 to 65 with Graves' hyperthyroidism that later progressed to Graves' ophthalmopathy. Sequences were obtained from blood. This chain's CDR3 is CSAQKVERGSNTEAFF. CDR3 DNA sequence: TGCAGTGCCCAAAAAGTGGAGCGGGGATCGAACACTGAAGCTTTCTTT.